The 30 T cell receptor beta chains given below trace back to one sample, sequenced in a study of blood T cells in healthy people across ages. The use of a sample-barcoded 5' primer and a J-beta primer mix characterized a second PCR of about 7 to 12 cycles. TCRdb re-called the 5' RACE reads through MiXCR, storing one row per CDR3 protein. The data contain roughly 700,000 distinct CDR3 sequences, just under 25% of them seen just once; the ten biggest clones take up 9.4%. These data also featured in a second study, about T cells of mothers and their children.

Sequencing was done on a sample of blood. These receptor sequences come from a boy aged 5 to 17 in good health.

This clonotype was counted only a few times. In this CDR3 the conserved last residue, phenylalanine or tryptophan, is missing, so a read error is likely. V and J are TRBV20-1 and TRBJ2-3; TRBD2 might be the D (5 bases). CDR1 is DFQATT, CDR2 SNEGSKA, per germline (reference sequence). The CDR3 spans 15 residues. V shed 2 bases and J shed 2 bases, with 14 bases lying between them. CDR3 in DNA: TGCAGTGCTAGACCCCCGGGATTCGTCACAGATACGCAGTATTCT. This translates into CSARPPGFVTDTQYS.

This clonotype turned up a few times. The chain employs TRBV5-1 and TRBJ2-1, with unresolved D. The V end was cut by 0 bases, the J end by 6 bases, with 13 bases between. Germline CDR1 is SGHRS and CDR2 is YFSETQ. The CDR3 covers 15 residues. In nucleotides, the CDR3 is TGCGCCAGCAGCTTGGCCTCTGGGCTAGTCAATGAGCAGTTCTTC. This encodes CASSLASGLVNEQFF.

This clonotype was seen more than once but under ten times. The V and J genes are TRBV6-2 or TRBV6-3 and TRBJ2-5; D gene ambiguous. Trimming removed 8 bases from V and 5 bases from J, with 9 bases in between. Germline V gene sequence: CDR1 MNHEY, CDR2 SVGEGT. This CDR3 has 11 residues. Here the CDR3 DNA reads TGTGCCAGCGCATTGAAGGAGACCCAGTACTTC. Amino acid sequence: CASALKETQYF.

This clonotype has a handful of counts. The rearrangement uses TRBV24-1 and TRBJ2-2, with 8 bases aligning to TRBD2. V lost 2 bases and J lost 5; bases outside the gene matches: 3. This CDR3 is built from 15 residues. Germline V gene lookup returns CDR1 KGHDR and CDR2 SFDVKD. Here the CDR3 reads CATSDSGGTTGELFF. CDR3 DNA: TGTGCCACCAGTGATTCGGGGGGGACAACCGGGGAGCTGTTTTTT.

This clonotype occurred a few times. The J gene is TRBJ1-2, the V gene TRBV12-3 or TRBV12-4; 8 nucleotides line up with TRBD1. The J segment lost 13 bases and the V segment lost 5 bases, leaving 9 bases of the junction unmatched. CDR3 length equals 12 residues. CDR3 residues: CASSPGGLRATF. In DNA form, the CDR3 reads TGTGCCAGCAGTCCAGGGGGCTTACGGGCCACCTTC.

The gene calls are TRBV12-3 or TRBV12-4 and TRBJ1-4; no reliable D call. This CDR3 comprises 14 residues. V dropped 7 bases and J dropped 4 bases, with 13 bases sitting between them. The CDR3, as DNA: TGTGCCAGCAAGCACTCCGGGTTTAATGAAAAACTGTTTTTT. Amino acids: CASKHSGFNEKLFF.

The chain links TRBV12-3 or TRBV12-4 to TRBJ1-2; 8 nucleotides line up with TRBD1. Trimming removed 5 bases from V and 4 bases from J; junction bases left unmatched: 9. The CDR3 runs 15 residues. CDR3: CASSLGTGGGYGYTF. DNA of the CDR3: TGTGCCAGCAGTCTCGGTACAGGGGGTGGCTATGGCTACACCTTC.

Only a few counts were recorded for this clonotype. V is TRBV2 and J is TRBJ2-1; the match to TRBD2 covers 9 bases. Trimming cost V 6 bases and J 4 bases; bases outside gene matches: 7. Per germline, CDR1 SNHLY and CDR2 FYNNEI. The length of the CDR3 is 15 residues. CDR3 sequence: CASRDTSGSYNEQFF. The CDR3 DNA follows: TGTGCCAGCAGGGACACTAGCGGGTCTTACAATGAGCAGTTCTTC. Filled out from reference TRBV2 and TRBJ2-1, the complete variable domain reads EPEVTQTPSHQVTQMGQEVILRCVPISNHLYFYWYRQILGQKVEFLVSFYNNEISEKSEIFDDQFSVERPDGSNFTLKIRSTKLEDSAMYFCASRDTSGSYNEQFFGPGTRLTVL.

This clonotype was counted a few times. V is TRBV20-1 and J is TRBJ2-3; TRBD2 matches at 7 bases. This CDR3 spans 17 amino acids. Germline CDR1 DFQATT, CDR2 SNEGSKA (reference sequence). With 1 base clipped from V and 2 bases from J, the junction kept 12 bases outside the gene matches. The CDR3 is CSARGDILAKVTDTQYF. CDR3 in DNA: TGCAGTGCTAGAGGCGACATACTAGCGAAAGTCACAGATACGCAGTATTTT.

In its sample, this clonotype was seen a few times. V gene TRBV11-3 combines with J gene TRBJ2-5; D perhaps matches TRBD2 (5 bases). The DNA end is a closer match to TRBJ2-1, so the J assignment may be wrong. This CDR3 comprises 13 residues. The germline V gene has CDR1 SGHNT and CDR2 YENEEA. The chain's CDR3 is CASSLDRWRMQFF. CDR3 DNA sequence: TGTGCCAGCAGCTTAGATCGTTGGAGGATGCAGTTCTTC.

In this sample, this clonotype turned up once. V gene TRBV5-1 combines with J gene TRBJ2-5; tentatively, D is TRBD2 (5 bases). The J call may be faulty, since TRBJ2-7 better matches the DNA end. This CDR3 region has 14 residues. Germline loops: CDR1 SGHRS, CDR2 YFSETQ. The CDR3, as DNA: TGCGCCAGCAGCCCGGACGGGGATACCTACGAGCAGTACTTC. Protein sequence: CASSPDGDTYEQYF.

The chain carries TRBV24-1 and TRBJ2-3, with 7 bases matching TRBD2. The V segment lost 0 bases and the J segment 6 bases; nucleotides outside the gene matches: 5. Germline V lookup: CDR1 KGHDR, CDR2 SFDVKD. The CDR3 totals 15 residues. The CDR3 DNA sequence: TGTGCCACCAGTGATTTGACGAGCGGGATGGATACGCAGTATTTT. Residues: CATSDLTSGMDTQYF.

V usage is TRBV7-2 and J usage is TRBJ1-2, with TRBD1 as a possible D gene (6 bases). The germline CDR1 and CDR2 sequences are SGHTA and FQGNSA. V lost 4 bases and J 2 bases, leaving 11 bases between the germline ends. This CDR3 is built from 14 residues. CDR3 in DNA: TGTGCCAGCAGCTACTTCAGGGGAAACTATGGCTACACCTTC. Translation: CASSYFRGNYGYTF.

V usage is TRBV4-1 and J usage is TRBJ2-2; D may correspond to TRBD1 or TRBD2 (5 bases each). The CDR3 totals 13 residues. Germline CDR1 is MGHRA and CDR2 is YSYEKL. The CDR3 DNA follows: TGCGCATCAAGGGGACCGAACACCGGGGAGCTGTTTTTT. Protein product: CASRGPNTGELFF.

This clonotype was picked up a small number of times. The V call is TRBV9, the J call TRBJ1-2, with D possibly being TRBD1 (5 bases). V lost 0 bases and J 8 bases, leaving 11 bases between the germline ends. The CDR3 sequence is 13 residues long. Germline CDR1 SGDLS, CDR2 YYNGEE. The CDR3 region is CASSVGGTVGYTF. Written as DNA, the CDR3 is TGTGCCAGCAGCGTAGGGGGCACCGTCGGCTACACCTTC. Full variable domain (rest looked up from reference TRBV9 and TRBJ1-2): DSGVTQTPKHLITATGQRVTLRCSPRSGDLSVYWYQQSLDQGLQFLIQYYNGEERAKGNILERFSAQQFPDLHSELNLSSLELGDSALYFCASSVGGTVGYTFGSGTRLTVV.

V and J are TRBV5-6 and TRBJ1-6; D is undetermined. The CDR3 has 16 amino acids. From germline, CDR1 is SGHDT and CDR2 YYEEEE. V was trimmed by 0 bases and J by 13 bases, leaving 20 bases between them. CDR3 DNA: TGTGCCAGCAGCTTGGGCCGCGCCCAGCTCGAAGCCCCCCTCCACTTT. Translated: CASSLGRAQLEAPLHF.

V is TRBV10-3 and J is TRBJ1-4; D call uncertain. The V end was cut by 4 bases, the J end by 0 bases, with 6 bases between. CDR3 length: 14 amino acids. Looked up from germline, CDR1 is ENHRY and CDR2 is SYGVKD. The CDR3 coding sequence is TGTGCCATCAGTGTCGGCGCAACTAATGAAAAACTGTTTTTT. Translation gives CAISVGATNEKLFF.

This sequence joins TRBV28 and TRBJ2-7; 8 nucleotides agree with TRBD1. Per germline, CDR1 MDHEN and CDR2 SYDVKM. The CDR3 extends over 14 amino acids. The V and J ends lost 5 bases and 2 bases, in that order; junction bases with no gene match: 5. This CDR3 reads CASSQGDRPYEQYF. The CDR3 DNA follows: TGTGCCAGCAGTCAAGGGGACAGGCCCTACGAGCAGTACTTC. Variable domain in full (rest from reference TRBV28 and TRBJ2-7): DVKVTQSSRYLVKRTGEKVFLECVQDMDHENMFWYRQDPGLGLRLIYFSYDVKMKEKGDIPEGYSVSREKKERFSLILESASTNQTSMYLCASSQGDRPYEQYFGPGTRLTVT.

This clonotype has a handful of counts. The chain employs TRBV5-4 and TRBJ2-2; either TRBD1 or TRBD2 may fit D (5 bases each). V lost 1 base and J 6 bases, leaving 16 bases between the germline ends. The CDR3 loop spans 16 amino acids. Germline values: CDR1 SGHNT, CDR2 YYREEE (reference sequence). CDR3 nucleotides: TGTGCCAGCAGCTTGTGGGACCATGTGGGTTCCGGGGAGCTGTTTTTT. It is translated as CASSLWDHVGSGELFF.

J is TRBJ1-2 and V is TRBV4-2; D is undetermined. V shed 2 bases and J shed 4 bases, with 14 bases lying between them. CDR3 length: 15 amino acids. CDR1 and CDR2 (germline): LGHNA, YNFKEQ. The CDR3, as DNA: TGTGCCAGCAGCCAAAGTCAAGGAGACGGCTATGGCTACACCTTC. Its translation: CASSQSQGDGYGYTF.

In this sample, this clonotype turned up a few times. The rearrangement uses TRBV12-3 or TRBV12-4 and TRBJ2-1; 9 nucleotides line up with TRBD1. CDR3 length: 12 residues. V dropped 5 bases and J dropped 14; count of bases not matched to a gene: 7. The CDR3 here is CASSLNRGPEFF. The CDR3 DNA reads TGTGCCAGCAGTCTTAACAGGGGGCCGGAGTTCTTC.

This clonotype was counted only a few times. The genes are TRBV27 and TRBJ2-2; 7 positions match TRBD1. This CDR3 contains 15 residues. The ends lost 2 bases at V and 4 bases at J; junction bases unmatched: 4. Germline CDR1 is MNHEY and CDR2 is SMNVEV (reference sequence). CDR3 sequence (DNA): TGTGCCAGCAGTTTAGTTCCAGGGGGCACCGGGGAGCTGTTTTTT. Its translation is CASSLVPGGTGELFF.

The table lists this clonotype with a few counts. V usage is TRBV7-9 and J usage is TRBJ2-5, with TRBD2 identical over 9 bases. CDR3 size: 18 residues. With 5 bases clipped from V and 5 bases from J, the junction kept 18 bases outside the gene matches. Germline CDR1 and CDR2: SEHNR and FQNEAQ (reference sequence). The CDR3 sequence is CASSVTGTSLLSAETQYF. DNA of the CDR3: TGTGCCAGCAGCGTAACCGGGACTAGCCTATTGAGTGCGGAGACCCAGTACTTC.

In this sample, this clonotype turned up a few times. CDR3 residues: CASSVGGVGGSYEQYF. In nucleotides, the CDR3 is TGTGCCAGCAGCGTAGGCGGCGTCGGGGGCTCCTACGAGCAGTACTTC. The rearrangement joins TRBV9 to TRBJ2-7; TRBD2 might be the D (6 bases). CDR1 is SGDLS and CDR2 is YYNGEE in the germline V gene. V lost 0 bases and J lost 0, with 13 bases in between. This CDR3 contains 16 residues.

This clonotype was seen a few times. The rearrangement links TRBV20-1 to TRBJ2-3; D is tentatively TRBD1 or TRBD2 (5 bases each). The CDR3 loop spans 12 amino acids. In germline, CDR1 is DFQATT, CDR2 SNEGSKA (reference sequence). V shed 6 bases and J shed 0 bases, with 7 bases lying between them. The CDR3 spells CSAGDSTDTQYF. CDR3 coding DNA: TGCAGTGCGGGGGATAGCACAGATACGCAGTATTTT.

This clonotype was picked up a small number of times. This rearrangement joins TRBV10-2 to TRBJ2-7; D is undetermined. This CDR3 contains 13 residues. Trimming took off 0 bases at V and 7 bases at J, with 10 bases between the two ends. Germline lookup yields CDR1 WSHSY and CDR2 SAAADI. The CDR3 spells CASSESRVWEQYF. The DNA for the CDR3 is TGCGCCAGCAGTGAGTCTCGGGTCTGGGAGCAGTACTTC.

The V and J genes are TRBV2 and TRBJ2-1, with TRBD2 identical over 15 bases. The length of the CDR3 is 17 residues. The germline CDR1 and CDR2 sequences are SNHLY and FYNNEI. Trimming took 4 bases from V and 7 from J; bases not matched to a gene: 8. Written as DNA, the CDR3 is TGTGCCAGCAGTGGACCGGGACTAGCGGGAGGATTGAATGAGCAGTTCTTC. Protein sequence: CASSGPGLAGGLNEQFF.

There are a few counts of this clonotype. This chain connects TRBV9 to TRBJ2-3; D not certain. This CDR3 has 13 residues. Per the germline V gene, CDR1 is SGDLS and CDR2 is YYNGEE. V was cut by 0 bases and J by 5 bases, with 7 bases left in between. CDR3 sequence (DNA): TGTGCCAGCAGCGTAGAACTTCTAGATACGCAGTATTTT. It encodes CASSVELLDTQYF. Together with reference TRBV9 and TRBJ2-3, the CDR3 gives the full variable domain: DSGVTQTPKHLITATGQRVTLRCSPRSGDLSVYWYQQSLDQGLQFLIQYYNGEERAKGNILERFSAQQFPDLHSELNLSSLELGDSALYFCASSVELLDTQYFGPGTRLTVL.

A few counts support this clonotype. The genes are TRBV29-1 and TRBJ2-5; D is perhaps TRBD2 (5 bases). The CDR3 consists of 17 residues. Germline V gives CDR1 SQVTM, CDR2 ANQGSEA. CDR3 DNA sequence: TGCAGGGCAGACGGGCCAGACGGGGATATGGTACAAGAGACCCAGTACTTC. Its translation is CRADGPDGDMVQETQYF.

Only a few counts were recorded for this clonotype. The genes are TRBV10-3 and TRBJ2-6; 9 nucleotides line up with TRBD1. The germline CDR1 and CDR2 sequences are ENHRY and SYGVKD. The CDR3 runs 18 residues. J gave up 1 base and V 3 bases, and 7 bases lay outside the gene matches. The CDR3: CAISDPTGGASGANVLTF. CDR3 nucleotides: TGTGCCATCAGTGACCCCACAGGGGGCGCTTCTGGGGCCAACGTCCTGACTTTC.